The 5 T cell receptor beta chains below all came from one sample that was sequenced in a study of beta chain features in type 1 diabetes. Study-wide results and limits: When Type 1 diabetes patients were examined, their TCRB CDR3s proved moderately but significantly shorter in all four CD4+ subsets.

These TCRs' antigens remain unknown. The study reverse transcribed the entire isolated RNA, so it sequenced expressed TCRB transcripts. Repertoires were generated with immunoSEQ multiplex PCR, while TCRdb's copy carries only in-frame clones and drops some. The table shows a few hundred thousand clones, with around 9.6% occurring only once. The material sequenced was central memory CD4+ T cells from blood. These receptor sequences come from a man aged 25 to 40 with type 1 diabetes.

This clone was seen a handful of times. This chain uses TRBV4-1 with TRBJ2-5; 8 bases align to TRBD2. The J call may be mistaken, given a closer DNA end match to TRBJ2-7. In germline, CDR1 is MGHRA, CDR2 YSYEKL. This CDR3 contains 15 residues. The CDR3 reads CASSQEGREVGEQYF. The CDR3 DNA sequence: TGCGCCAGCAGCCAAGAAGGGCGGGAGGTGGGCGAGCAGTACTTC.

In this sample, this clone turned up a few times. The chain has TRBV28 and TRBJ2-1; 9 bases match TRBD1. V gave up 5 bases and J gave up 8 bases; unmatched junction bases: 10. This CDR3 contains 15 residues. Looked up from germline, CDR1 is MDHEN and CDR2 is SYDVKM. CDR3 sequence reads: CASSETGTGIHEQFF. The CDR3 nucleotides read TGTGCCAGCAGTGAAACCGGGACAGGGATCCATGAGCAGTTCTTC.

The chain carries TRBV18 and TRBJ2-3; 10 nucleotides match TRBD1. V shed 2 bases and J 7 bases; nucleotides not matched to a gene: 9. The CDR3 consists of 16 residues. Per germline, CDR1 KGHSH and CDR2 LQKENI. The CDR3 protein is CASSPSGTGALNTQYF. The DNA of the CDR3 is TGTGCCAGCTCACCATCGGGGACAGGGGCATTAAATACGCAGTATTTT.

The genes are TRBV7-2 and TRBJ2-1; 7 bases match TRBD2. The junction had 9 bases not matched to a gene; V was cut back by 4 bases and J by 9 bases. The CDR3 runs to 14 residues. CDR1 and CDR2 (germline): SGHTA, FQGNSA. CDR3 in amino acids: CASSSGLIRGEQFF. Written as DNA, the CDR3 is TGTGCCAGCAGCTCGGGACTAATTCGAGGTGAGCAGTTCTTC.

This rearrangement joins TRBV5-4 to TRBJ2-7; D might be TRBD1 or TRBD2, each matching 6 bases. CDR3 size: 14 residues. The V and J ends lost 7 bases and 3 bases respectively, with 17 bases between them. CDR1 is SGHNT and CDR2 is YYREEE in the germline V gene (reference sequence). CDR3 sequence: CASGTGAERYEQYF. The CDR3 nucleotides are TGTGCCAGCGGTACGGGGGCCGAGCGCTACGAGCAGTACTTC.